This T cell receptor beta chain was recovered during a study of blood T cell repertoires in COVID-19. About the research overall: Sites across the United States, Italy and Spain contributed samples from acute and convalescent COVID-19.

In the original processing: Using reference gene primer amplification, nucleated cell counts were estimated. Profiled with immunoSEQ multiplex PCR; TCRdb holds only in-frame clones, not every one. The V and J calls and clone size are taken from that table; D and trimming were inferred from the DNA. The sample lists roughly 230,000 clones, 80% to 85% occurring once. V dropped 5 bases and J dropped 1 base, with 13 bases sitting between them. CDR1 is SGHTA, CDR2 FQGTGA, per germline. The CDR3 covers 15 residues. Sequencing input: peripheral blood. The chain combines TRBV7-3 with TRBJ2-3; D not certain. The clonotype originates from a man aged 45-60 years with active or convalescent COVID-19. CDR3 nucleotide sequence: TGTGCCAGCAGCCCCCAACCACATGGCACAGATACGCAGTATTTT. It specifies CASSPQPHGTDTQYF.